This T cell receptor beta chain was recorded in a study of long-term antiretroviral therapy in people with HIV. Samples were assayed with immunoSEQ v3.0 at survey level. This table comes from immunoSEQ multiplex PCR, and its TCRdb copy is limited to in-frame clones, with some not included. The sample has 30,000 to 40,000 clones, roughly 87% seen once. The study, taken as a whole, reports: Blood collection from about 2004 to 2017 possibly occurred under older ART regimens. Post-ART diversity increased but stayed below transplant donor controls.

As to this clone: Its specificity is unknown.

Per donor, a minimum of one pre-ART and a minimum of two post-ART PBMC samples were available. The sequenced sample was unsorted PBMCs, obtained 1 year after starting antiretroviral therapy. The clonotype comes from a man aged 18 to 29 with HIV.

The CDR3 DNA sequence: TGCGCCAGCAGCCAAGATCTGGGGCCCTATGGCTACACCTTC. Translating it yields CASSQDLGPYGYTF. The chain uses TRBV4-3 and TRBJ1-2, with D possibly TRBD1 on 5 matching bases. The CDR3 runs to 14 residues. The germline V gene encodes CDR1 LGHNA and CDR2 YSLEER. The V gene lost 0 bases and the J gene lost 4 bases, with 9 bases spanning the gap.